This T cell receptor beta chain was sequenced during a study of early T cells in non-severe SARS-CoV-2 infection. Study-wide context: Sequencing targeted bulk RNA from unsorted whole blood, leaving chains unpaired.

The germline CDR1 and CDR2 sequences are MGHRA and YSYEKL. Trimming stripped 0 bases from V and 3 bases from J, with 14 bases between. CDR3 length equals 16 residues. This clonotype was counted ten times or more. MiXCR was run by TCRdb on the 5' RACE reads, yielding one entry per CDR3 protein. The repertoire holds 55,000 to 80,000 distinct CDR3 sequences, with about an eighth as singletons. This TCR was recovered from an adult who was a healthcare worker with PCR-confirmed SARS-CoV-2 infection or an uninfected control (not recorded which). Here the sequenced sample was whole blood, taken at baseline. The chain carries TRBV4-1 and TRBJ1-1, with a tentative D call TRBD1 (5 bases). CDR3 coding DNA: TGCGCCAGCAGCCAAGATCCGGGGGGTTCGCACACTGAAGCTTTCTTT. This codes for CASSQDPGGSHTEAFF.